These 7 T cell receptor beta chains share one sample of origin, sequenced in a study of memory CD4+ T cells and cytomegalovirus serostatus. TCRdb keeps only in-frame clones here, not all; method: immunoSEQ multiplex PCR. Among around 60,000 clones listed, approximately 78% were seen once. Single viable CD3+CD4+CD8-CD45RO+ cells were sorted as the memory CD4+ T cells. Sequencing input: memory CD4+ T cells from blood. The receptors were gathered from an adult in good health and CMV-seronegative.

Within the sample, this clone is medium-sized (0.01 to 0.1%). The chain joins TRBV5-1 to TRBJ1-1, with D uncertain. Germline CDR1 reads SGHRS; CDR2 reads YFSETQ. Trimming removed 0 bases from V and 4 bases from J, with 7 bases in between. There are 13 residues in the CDR3. The CDR3 spells CASSLVDGTEAFF. DNA of the CDR3: TGCGCCAGCAGCTTGGTGGATGGCACTGAAGCTTTCTTT.

The genes are TRBV19 and TRBJ1-2; D not resolved. The CDR3 contains 14 residues. The V end lost 0 bases, the J end lost 6 bases, and 11 bases lay between the germline ends. Germline V gene lookup returns CDR1 LNHDA and CDR2 SQIVND (reference sequence). DNA for the CDR3: TGTGCCAGTAGTATAGATCGCGGCCAGAATGGCTACACCTTC. Protein: CASSIDRGQNGYTF.

V gene TRBV6-1 combines with J gene TRBJ1-1, with D possibly being TRBD1 (5 bases). Trimming took 6 bases from V and 7 from J, leaving 15 bases between them. The CDR3 contains 13 residues. The germline V gene encodes CDR1 MNHNS and CDR2 SASEGT. The CDR3 sequence: CASSARGIGEAFF. CDR3 in DNA: TGTGCCAGCAGCGCAAGGGGTATCGGTGAAGCTTTCTTT.

The chain uses TRBV7-3 and TRBJ2-1, with D perhaps TRBD2 (6 bases). From germline, CDR1 is SGHTA and CDR2 FQGTGA. The CDR3 loop spans 15 amino acids. The V end was cut by 4 bases, the J end by 8 bases, with 18 bases between. CDR3 sequence: CASSSLPGLQDEQFF. In DNA form, the CDR3 reads TGTGCCAGCAGCTCCCTACCGGGACTCCAAGATGAGCAGTTCTTC.

The rearrangement links TRBV2 to TRBJ2-1; 9 bases fit TRBD2. The CDR3 is made up of 15 amino acids. Trimming took 6 bases from V and 9 from J; bases not matched to a gene: 12. Germline CDR1 is SNHLY and CDR2 is FYNNEI. The CDR3 sequence is CASSPLASGVGEQFF. Written as DNA, the CDR3 is TGTGCCAGCAGCCCCTTGGCTAGCGGGGTGGGTGAGCAGTTCTTC.

The chain couples TRBV30 to TRBJ2-7, with 10 positions matching TRBD2. V gave up 0 bases and J gave up 6 bases; unmatched junction bases: 8. CDR3 length: 15 amino acids. The germline gives CDR1 GTSNPN, CDR2 SVGIG (reference sequence). As DNA, the CDR3 is TGTGCCTGGAGTGTTCACCTAGCGGGAGCAACCGAGCAGTACTTC. It translates to CAWSVHLAGATEQYF.

This chain connects TRBV6-6 to TRBJ1-3, with a weak D call TRBD1 (6 bases). V was cut by 2 bases and J by 2 bases, with 13 bases left in between. Looked up from germline, CDR1 is MNHNY and CDR2 is SVGAGI (reference sequence). CDR3 length equals 16 residues. As DNA, the CDR3 is TGTGCCAGCAGTTACGGAGCAGGGGAAACTGGAAACACCATATATTTT. Protein product: CASSYGAGETGNTIYF.